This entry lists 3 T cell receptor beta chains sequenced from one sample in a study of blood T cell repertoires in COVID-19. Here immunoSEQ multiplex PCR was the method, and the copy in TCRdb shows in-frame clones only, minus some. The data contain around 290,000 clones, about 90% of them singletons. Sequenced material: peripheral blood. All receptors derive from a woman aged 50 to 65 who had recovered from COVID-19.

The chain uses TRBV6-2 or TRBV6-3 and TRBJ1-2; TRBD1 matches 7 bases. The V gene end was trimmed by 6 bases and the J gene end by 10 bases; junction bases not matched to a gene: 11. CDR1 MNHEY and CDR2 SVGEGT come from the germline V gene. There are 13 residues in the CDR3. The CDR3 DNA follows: TGTGCCAGCAGCTTAGGACAGGAAGGACACTACACCTTC. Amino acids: CASSLGQEGHYTF.

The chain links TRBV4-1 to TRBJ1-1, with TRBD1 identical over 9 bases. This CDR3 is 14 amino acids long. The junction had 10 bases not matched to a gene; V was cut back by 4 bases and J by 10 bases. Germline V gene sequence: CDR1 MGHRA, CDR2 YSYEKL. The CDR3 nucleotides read TGCGCCAGCAGCCCTATAACAGGGGGCTACGGAGCTTTCTTT. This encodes CASSPITGGYGAFF.

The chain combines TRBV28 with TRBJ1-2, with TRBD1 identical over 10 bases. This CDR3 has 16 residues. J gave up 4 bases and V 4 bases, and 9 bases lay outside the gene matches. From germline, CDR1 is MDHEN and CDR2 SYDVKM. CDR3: CASSSPGQGQPYGYTF. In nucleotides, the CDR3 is TGTGCCAGCAGTTCACCGGGACAGGGGCAGCCCTATGGCTACACCTTC.